One sample yielded the 3 T cell receptor beta chains listed below, sequenced in a study of regulatory T cells in long-lasting Graves disease. Arm-PCR with iRepertoire HTBI primers amplified the CDR3 regions for these TCR beta libraries. TCRdb used MiXCR to reprocess the multiplex PCR reads, holding one entry per CDR3 protein. The top ten hold approximately 53% of the sample, which has some 280,000 distinct CDR3 sequences, more than 20% seen once. Documented time point: persistent/refractory GD, antithyroid drugs over 5 years with positive TRAb. The TCR library was prepared using RNA isolated from PBMCs. The sample was peripheral blood mononuclear cells (PBMCs), taken when the disease was refractory, from a patient treated with antithyroid drugs. These receptors came from a female donor with Graves disease.

In its sample, this clonotype was seen many times. V is TRBV28 and J is TRBJ2-7; no reliable D call. The CDR3 runs 14 residues. Germline V lookup: CDR1 MDHEN, CDR2 SYDVKM. Trimming cost V 3 bases and J 4 bases, with 13 bases left between them. This CDR3 is CASSFRTYKYEQYF. Written as DNA, the CDR3 is TGTGCCAGCAGTTTTAGGACCTACAAGTACGAGCAGTACTTC.

This clonotype appeared a few times. The chain employs TRBV6-1 and TRBJ1-1; D is perhaps TRBD1 (6 bases). Germline V CDR1 and CDR2: MNHNS, SASEGT. Trimming cost V 6 bases and J 4 bases, with 21 bases left between them. The CDR3 contains 16 residues. As DNA, the CDR3 is TGTGCCAGCAGCCTCGGACAGTTGGGTAGGCGCACTGAAGCTTTCTTT. Its translation: CASSLGQLGRRTEAFF.

This clonotype came up a few times. This rearrangement joins TRBV6-1 to TRBJ2-7; 7 bases line up with TRBD1. Germline V gene lookup returns CDR1 MNHNS and CDR2 SASEGT. Trimming removed 7 bases from V and 0 bases from J; junction bases left unmatched: 9. The CDR3 has 15 residues. This CDR3 is CASTTGAHSSYEQYF. The CDR3 DNA is TGTGCCAGCACTACAGGGGCCCATAGCTCCTACGAGCAGTACTTC.